Shown below are 19 T cell receptor beta chains from a single sample sequenced in a study of CD8 T cells in Susac syndrome. A quantity of about 0.5 to 1 ug RNA underwent reverse transcription using random hexamers. MiXCR, applied by TCRdb to the immunoSEQ multiplex PCR reads, yields one record per CDR3 protein. The sample has approximately 100,000 distinct CDR3 sequences, approximately 95% seen once; the top ten hold 0.41%. Sequencing used CD8+ T cells from PBMCs. The receptors were sampled from a human donor with Susac syndrome.

The table lists this clonotype with a count of one. CDR3 in amino acids: CASNGENTDTQYF. DNA of the CDR3: TGTGCCAGCAACGGGGAAAACACAGATACGCAGTATTTT. The chain is built from TRBV12-3 or TRBV12-4 and TRBJ2-3, with D possibly being TRBD2 (5 bases). The CDR3 has 13 amino acids. The ends were cut back, 7 bases at V and 2 bases at J, with 10 bases in the middle.

The V gene is TRBV7-8, the J gene TRBJ1-5; TRBD1 might be the D (5 bases). Germline lookup yields CDR1 SGHVS and CDR2 FQNEAQ. The V end was cut by 4 bases, the J end by 6 bases, with 16 bases between. The CDR3 is 15 amino acids. This CDR3 is CASSSRDSFSQPQHF. CDR3 nucleotide sequence: TGTGCCAGCAGCTCCCGAGACAGTTTCAGTCAGCCCCAGCATTTT.

The chain recombines TRBV25-1 with TRBJ2-3, with D perhaps TRBD2 (6 bases). The CDR3 length is 14 residues. Germline V lookup: CDR1 MGHDK, CDR2 SYGVNS. V lost 3 bases, J lost 8 bases, and 15 bases lay in between. In DNA, the CDR3 is TGTGCCAGCAGTGATACCGTTTTGGGAGGTACGCAGTATTTT. Amino acids: CASSDTVLGGTQYF. Based on the CDR3 plus reference TRBV25-1 and TRBJ2-3, the full variable domain is EADIYQTPRYLVIGTGKKITLECSQTMGHDKMYWYQQDPGMELHLIHYSYGVNSTEKGDLSSESTVSRIRTEHFPLTLESARPSHTSQYLCASSDTVLGGTQYFGPGTRLTVL.

The chain uses TRBV12-3 or TRBV12-4 and TRBJ2-1; 10 bases line up with TRBD2. J lost 2 bases, V lost 3 bases, and 7 bases had no gene match. The CDR3 has 17 residues. The CDR3 DNA follows: TGTGCCAGCAGTTTTGGGTTAGCGGGGGGCCCCTACAATGAGCAGTTCTTC. Encoded protein: CASSFGLAGGPYNEQFF.

V usage is TRBV12-5 and J usage is TRBJ2-2, with D possibly being TRBD2 (6 bases). This CDR3 spans 16 amino acids. V was pared by 5 bases and J by 0 bases, with 13 bases between. The germline gives CDR1 LGHNT, CDR2 FRNRAP. CDR3 sequence: CASGPSGGANTGELFF. The CDR3 nucleotides read TGTGCTAGTGGTCCCTCAGGCGGGGCGAACACCGGGGAGCTGTTTTTT.

The rearrangement joins TRBV5-6 to TRBJ1-2; a possible D gene is TRBD1 (5 bases). Germline CDR1 is SGHDT and CDR2 is YYEEEE. This CDR3 has 12 amino acids. Trimming took off 3 bases at V and 8 bases at J, with 11 bases between the two ends. The CDR3 protein is CASSWGSGGYTF. The CDR3 DNA sequence: TGTGCCAGCAGCTGGGGGTCAGGGGGCTACACCTTC.

This chain uses TRBV9 with TRBJ2-5; 9 nucleotides line up with TRBD2. V shed 6 bases, J shed 2 bases, and the junction held 8 bases outside the gene matches. Germline CDR1 SGDLS, CDR2 YYNGEE. This CDR3 has 15 residues. The CDR3 protein is CASTSSGGHQETQYF. In nucleotides, the CDR3 is TGTGCCAGCACCAGTAGCGGGGGCCATCAAGAGACCCAGTACTTC.

The chain has TRBV27 and TRBJ2-3, with D unresolved. This CDR3 spans 12 amino acids. The V end was cut by 8 bases, the J end by 0 bases, with 6 bases between. Germline CDR1 MNHEY, CDR2 SMNVEV (reference sequence). The CDR3 coding sequence is TGTGCCAGCTCAGCTAGCACAGATACGCAGTATTTT. It specifies CASSASTDTQYF.

The J gene is TRBJ1-2, the V gene TRBV5-4; the match to TRBD1 covers 10 bases. This CDR3 contains 15 residues. Germline-derived CDR1 and CDR2 are SGHNT and YYREEE (reference sequence). J lost 4 bases, V lost 3 bases, and 6 bases had no gene match. CDR3 sequence: CASSSLGQGGYGYTF. The CDR3 DNA is TGTGCCAGCAGCTCCCTTGGACAGGGGGGCTATGGCTACACCTTC.

This chain joins TRBV2 and TRBJ1-6, with D possibly being TRBD1 (6 bases). The germline CDR1 and CDR2 sequences are SNHLY and FYNNEI. The CDR3 runs to 14 residues. Trimming removed 2 bases at V and 10 bases at J, with 12 bases between. The CDR3 loop reads CASSETGRNSPLHF. In DNA, the CDR3 is TGTGCCAGCAGTGAAACAGGGAGGAACTCACCCCTCCACTTT.

The V and J genes are TRBV24-1 and TRBJ2-5; TRBD1 is a possible D gene (6 bases). The V end was cut by 5 bases, the J end by 4 bases, with 16 bases between. The germline V gene has CDR1 KGHDR and CDR2 SFDVKD. The CDR3 sequence is 15 residues long. CDR3 sequence: CATSALPRGVETQYF. CDR3 bases: TGTGCCACCAGTGCCCTCCCCAGGGGAGTAGAGACCCAGTACTTC.

The table lists this clonotype with a count of one. This chain joins TRBV15 and TRBJ2-3; D remains ambiguous. V was pared by 0 bases and J by 1 base, with 2 bases between. Germline assignment: CDR1 LNHNV and CDR2 YYDKDF (reference sequence). The CDR3 length is 13 residues. CDR3 nucleotides: TGTGCCACCAGCAGAGATCGCACAGATACGCAGTATTTT. As protein: CATSRDRTDTQYF.

J is TRBJ1-6 and V is TRBV23-1, with D maybe TRBD1 (5 bases). TRBV23-1 is marked as an open reading frame, function uncertain. The CDR3 is 17 residues long. V was pared by 7 bases and J by 7 bases, with 23 bases between. The CDR3 loop is CASIPGRGFVRNSPLHF. As DNA, the CDR3 is TGCGCCAGCATCCCAGGGAGGGGCTTTGTAAGGAATTCACCCCTCCACTTT.

The CDR3 loop is CASSLLGPDTQYF. In nucleotides, the CDR3 is TGTGCCAGCAGCTTATTGGGCCCAGATACGCAGTATTTT. The genes are TRBV13 and TRBJ2-3; D ambiguous. The germline V gene encodes CDR1 PRHDT and CDR2 FYEKMQ (reference sequence). V was cut by 2 bases and J by 4 bases, with 7 bases left in between. This CDR3 region has 13 residues.

The chain has TRBV7-8 and TRBJ2-7; 9 positions match TRBD1. The CDR3 runs to 15 residues. V shed 5 bases and J 4 bases; nucleotides not matched to a gene: 9. CDR1 and CDR2 from the germline V gene are SGHVS and FQNEAQ. This CDR3 reads CASSRPGQGSYEQYF. The CDR3 DNA sequence: TGTGCCAGCAGCCGTCCGGGACAGGGAAGTTACGAGCAGTACTTC.

This clonotype occurred once. The chain employs TRBV5-6 and TRBJ2-7; D not resolved. V dropped 5 bases and J dropped 7 bases, with 10 bases sitting between them. This CDR3 has 11 amino acids. Germline-derived CDR1 and CDR2 are SGHDT and YYEEEE. The CDR3 sequence: CASSAAREQYF. The CDR3 region has the DNA TGTGCCAGCAGTGCCGCTAGAGAGCAGTACTTC.

This chain uses TRBV20-1 with TRBJ2-1, with D unresolved. CDR3 length equals 15 residues. V lost 3 bases, J lost 0 bases, and 12 bases lay in between. Per the germline V gene, CDR1 is DFQATT and CDR2 is SNEGSKA (reference sequence). The CDR3 bases are TGCAGTGCTAGGCCCCAGTCCCACTCCTACAATGAGCAGTTCTTC. It codes for CSARPQSHSYNEQFF.

V usage is TRBV4-3 and J usage is TRBJ2-7, with D perhaps TRBD2 (5 bases). With 1 base removed from V and 7 bases from J, the gap between germline ends came to 11 bases. The germline gives CDR1 LGHNA, CDR2 YSLEER. The CDR3 length is 13 residues. CDR3 amino acids: CASSQARGWEQYF. CDR3 nucleotides: TGCGCCAGCAGCCAAGCCCGCGGGTGGGAGCAGTACTTC.

The chain joins TRBV7-2 to TRBJ2-1; 12 bases align to TRBD2. Germline trimming cut 5 bases from V and 9 bases from J; bases unmatched to any gene: 14. Per germline, CDR1 SGHTA and CDR2 FQGNSA. The CDR3 runs to 17 residues. The CDR3 region has the DNA TGTGCCAGCAGCACCGTTCCTAGCGGGGGGGCGGAGGGTGAGCAGTTCTTC. Amino acids: CASSTVPSGGAEGEQFF.